This T cell receptor beta chain was recovered during a study of T cell responses to AZD1222 COVID-19 vaccine. Study-wide results and limits: At 160-218 and 743-854, vaccine-associated CD4 TCRs were dominant, and they spanned spike. Clonal diversity may have been underestimated, and the donors were mostly white British, with more females than males. Once two AZD1222 doses were given, Spike-specific TCR breadth and depth went up.

With respect to this clone: Its target is not known.

Measured with immunoSEQ multiplex PCR; TCRdb has only the in-frame clones, and not every one. The sample shows about 110,000 clones, more than 90% of them seen only once. CDR1 is SQVTM and CDR2 is ANQGSEA in the germline V gene. The CDR3 contains 12 residues. Trimming removed 4 bases at V and 2 bases at J, with 5 bases between. The V and J genes are TRBV29-1 and TRBJ1-4; no firm D call. Sequences were derived from peripheral blood, sampled 28 days after the second AZD1222 dose. The receptor was derived from an adult who received the AZD1222 COVID-19 vaccine. This CDR3 is CSVGQTNEKLFF. CDR3 sequence (DNA): TGCAGCGTTGGGCAGACTAATGAAAAACTGTTTTTT.